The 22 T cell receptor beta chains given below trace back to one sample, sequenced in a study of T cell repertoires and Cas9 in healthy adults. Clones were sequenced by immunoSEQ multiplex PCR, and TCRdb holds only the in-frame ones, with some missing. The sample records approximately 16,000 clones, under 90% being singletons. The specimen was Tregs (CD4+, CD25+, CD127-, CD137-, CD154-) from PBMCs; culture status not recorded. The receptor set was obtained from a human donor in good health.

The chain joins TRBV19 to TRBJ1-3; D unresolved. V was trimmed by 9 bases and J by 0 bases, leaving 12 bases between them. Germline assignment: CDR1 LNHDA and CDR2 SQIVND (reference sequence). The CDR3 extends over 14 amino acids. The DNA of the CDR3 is TGTGCCAGCAGAGTCGGGAGCTCTGGAAACACCATATATTTT. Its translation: CASRVGSSGNTIYF.

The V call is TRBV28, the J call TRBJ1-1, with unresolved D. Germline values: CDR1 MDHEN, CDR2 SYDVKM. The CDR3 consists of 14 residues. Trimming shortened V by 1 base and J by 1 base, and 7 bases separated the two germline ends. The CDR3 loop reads CASSLYKQNTEAFF. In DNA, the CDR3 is TGTGCCAGCAGTTTATACAAGCAGAACACTGAAGCTTTCTTT.

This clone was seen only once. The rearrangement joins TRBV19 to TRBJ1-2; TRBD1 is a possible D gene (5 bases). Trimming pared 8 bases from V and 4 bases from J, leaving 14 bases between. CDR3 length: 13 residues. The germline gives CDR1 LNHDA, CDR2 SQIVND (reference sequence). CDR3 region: CASLKGLGYGYTF. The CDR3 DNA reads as TGTGCCAGTCTTAAGGGACTGGGCTATGGCTACACCTTC.

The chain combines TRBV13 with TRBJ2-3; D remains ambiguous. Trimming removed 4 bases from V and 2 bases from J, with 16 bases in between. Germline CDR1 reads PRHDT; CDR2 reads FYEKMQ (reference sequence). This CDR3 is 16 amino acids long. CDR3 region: CASSSPARVSTDTQYF. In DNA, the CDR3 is TGTGCCAGCAGCTCACCCGCTAGGGTGTCCACAGATACGCAGTATTTT.

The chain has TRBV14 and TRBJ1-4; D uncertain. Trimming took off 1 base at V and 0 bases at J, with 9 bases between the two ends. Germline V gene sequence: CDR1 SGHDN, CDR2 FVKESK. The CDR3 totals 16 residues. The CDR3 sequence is CASSQVKGTTNEKLFF. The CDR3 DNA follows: TGTGCCAGCAGCCAAGTTAAGGGAACAACTAATGAAAAACTGTTTTTT.

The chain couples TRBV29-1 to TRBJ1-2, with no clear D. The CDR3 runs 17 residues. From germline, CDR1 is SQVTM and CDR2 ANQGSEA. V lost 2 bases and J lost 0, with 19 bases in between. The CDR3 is CSVELPHRVQANYGYTF. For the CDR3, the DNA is TGCAGCGTTGAACTCCCCCATAGGGTCCAAGCTAACTATGGCTACACCTTC.

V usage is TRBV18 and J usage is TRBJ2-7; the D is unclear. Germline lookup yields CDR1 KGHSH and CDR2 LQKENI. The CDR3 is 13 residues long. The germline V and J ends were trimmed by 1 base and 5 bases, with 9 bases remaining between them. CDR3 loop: CASSPRPRDEQYF. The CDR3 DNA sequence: TGTGCCAGCTCACCACGCCCAAGGGACGAGCAGTACTTC.

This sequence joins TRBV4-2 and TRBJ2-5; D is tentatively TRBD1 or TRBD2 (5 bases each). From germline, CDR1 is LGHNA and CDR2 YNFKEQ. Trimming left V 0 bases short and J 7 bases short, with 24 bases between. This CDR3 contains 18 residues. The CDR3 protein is CASSQDIWGRVDQVTQYF. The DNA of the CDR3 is TGTGCCAGCAGCCAAGATATTTGGGGACGGGTCGACCAGGTGACCCAGTACTTC.

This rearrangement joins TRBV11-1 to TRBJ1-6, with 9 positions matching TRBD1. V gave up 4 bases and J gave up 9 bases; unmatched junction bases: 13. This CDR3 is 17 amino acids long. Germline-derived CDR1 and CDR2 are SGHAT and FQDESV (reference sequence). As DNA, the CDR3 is TGTGCCAGCAGCTCTACTCCGCCGGGACAGGGTTTTTCACCCCTCCACTTT. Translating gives CASSSTPPGQGFSPLHF.

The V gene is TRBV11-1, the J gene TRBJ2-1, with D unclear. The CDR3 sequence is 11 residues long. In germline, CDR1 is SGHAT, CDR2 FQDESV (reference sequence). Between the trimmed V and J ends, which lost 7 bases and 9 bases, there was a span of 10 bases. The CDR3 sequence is CASKRYGEQFF. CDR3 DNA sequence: TGTGCCAGCAAACGGTACGGTGAGCAGTTCTTC.

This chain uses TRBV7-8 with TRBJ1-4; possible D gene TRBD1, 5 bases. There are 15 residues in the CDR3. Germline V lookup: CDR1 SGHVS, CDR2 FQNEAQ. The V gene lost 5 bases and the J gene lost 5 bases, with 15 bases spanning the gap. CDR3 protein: CASSPRGRRNEKLFF. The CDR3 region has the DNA TGTGCCAGCAGCCCAAGGGGTCGTCGAAATGAAAAACTGTTTTTT.

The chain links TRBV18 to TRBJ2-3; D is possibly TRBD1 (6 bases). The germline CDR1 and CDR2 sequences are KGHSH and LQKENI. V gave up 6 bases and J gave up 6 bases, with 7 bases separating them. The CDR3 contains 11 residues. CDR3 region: CASSDSDTQYF. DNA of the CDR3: TGTGCCAGCTCGGACAGCGATACGCAGTATTTT.

The CDR3, as DNA: TGTGCCAGCAGTTTGGACGGTACCAACTATGGCTACACCTTC. It encodes CASSLDGTNYGYTF. The gene calls are TRBV27 and TRBJ1-2, with no clear D. Germline-derived CDR1 and CDR2 are MNHEY and SMNVEV (reference sequence). The CDR3 contains 14 residues. Trimming stripped 3 bases from V and 2 bases from J, with 10 bases between.

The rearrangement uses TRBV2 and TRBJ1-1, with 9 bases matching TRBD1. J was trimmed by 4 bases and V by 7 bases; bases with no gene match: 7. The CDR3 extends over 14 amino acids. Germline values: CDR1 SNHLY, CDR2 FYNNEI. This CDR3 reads CASTRQGVGTEAFF. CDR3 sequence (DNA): TGTGCCAGCACCAGACAGGGGGTGGGCACTGAAGCTTTCTTT. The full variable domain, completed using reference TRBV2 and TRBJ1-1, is EPEVTQTPSHQVTQMGQEVILRCVPISNHLYFYWYRQILGQKVEFLVSFYNNEISEKSEIFDDQFSVERPDGSNFTLKIRSTKLEDSAMYFCASTRQGVGTEAFFGQGTRLTVV.

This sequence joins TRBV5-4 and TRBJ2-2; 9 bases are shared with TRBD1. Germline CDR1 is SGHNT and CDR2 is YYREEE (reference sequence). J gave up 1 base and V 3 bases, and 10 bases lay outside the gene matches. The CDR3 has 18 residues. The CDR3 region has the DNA TGTGCCAGCAGCTCCCCTCCCGGGACAGGGCGGAACACCGGGGAGCTGTTTTTT. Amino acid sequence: CASSSPPGTGRNTGELFF.

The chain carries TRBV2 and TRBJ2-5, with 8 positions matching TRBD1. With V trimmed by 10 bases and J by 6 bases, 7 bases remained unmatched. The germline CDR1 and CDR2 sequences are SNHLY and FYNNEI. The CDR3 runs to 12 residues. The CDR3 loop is CATGDRSKTQYF. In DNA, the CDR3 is TGTGCCACCGGGGACAGGTCAAAGACCCAGTACTTC.

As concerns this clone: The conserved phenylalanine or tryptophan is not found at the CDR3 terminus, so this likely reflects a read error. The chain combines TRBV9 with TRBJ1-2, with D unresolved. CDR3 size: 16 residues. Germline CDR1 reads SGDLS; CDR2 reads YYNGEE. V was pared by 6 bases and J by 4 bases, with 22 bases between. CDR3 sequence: CASIVAHSRKTYGYTL. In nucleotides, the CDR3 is TGTGCCAGCATAGTGGCGCACTCAAGAAAGACCTATGGCTACACCCTC.

Here the CDR3 reads CASSPDRGLSEKLFF. CDR3 DNA: TGTGCCAGCTCACCGGACAGGGGGCTGAGTGAAAAACTGTTTTTT. The rearrangement links TRBV18 to TRBJ1-4; TRBD1 agrees at 11 bases. Germline assignment: CDR1 KGHSH and CDR2 LQKENI. The CDR3 spans 15 residues. The V gene end was trimmed by 3 bases and the J gene end by 7 bases; junction bases not matched to a gene: 4. Combining the CDR3 with reference TRBV18 and TRBJ1-4 gives the whole variable domain NAGVMQNPRHLVRRRGQEARLRCSPMKGHSHVYWYRQLPEEGLKFMVYLQKENIIDESGMPKERFSAEFPKEGPSILRIQQVVRGDSAAYFCASSPDRGLSEKLFFGSGTQLSVL.

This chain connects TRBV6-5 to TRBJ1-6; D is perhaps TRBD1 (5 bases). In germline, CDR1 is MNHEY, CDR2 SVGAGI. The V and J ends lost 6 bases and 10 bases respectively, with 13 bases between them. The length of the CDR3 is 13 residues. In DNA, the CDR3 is TGTGCCAGCAGCCCAGGGTACCAATCACCCCTCCACTTT. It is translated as CASSPGYQSPLHF.

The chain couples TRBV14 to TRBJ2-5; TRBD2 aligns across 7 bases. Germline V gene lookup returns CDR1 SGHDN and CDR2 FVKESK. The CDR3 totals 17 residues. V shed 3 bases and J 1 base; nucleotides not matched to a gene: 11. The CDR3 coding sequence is TGTGCCAGCAGCCACCTGGGGGGGAATGTACGCCAAGAGACCCAGTACTTC. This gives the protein CASSHLGGNVRQETQYF.

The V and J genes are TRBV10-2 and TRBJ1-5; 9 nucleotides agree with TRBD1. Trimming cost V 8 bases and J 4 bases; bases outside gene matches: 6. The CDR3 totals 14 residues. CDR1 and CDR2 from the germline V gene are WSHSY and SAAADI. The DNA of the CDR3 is TGCGCCAGCTGGACAGGGGAAAGTAATCAGCCCCAGCATTTT. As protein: CASWTGESNQPQHF.

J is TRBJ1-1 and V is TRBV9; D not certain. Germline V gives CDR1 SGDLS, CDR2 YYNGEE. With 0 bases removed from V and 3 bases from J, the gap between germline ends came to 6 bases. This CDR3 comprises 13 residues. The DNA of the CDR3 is TGTGCCAGCAGCGTAGATGGGGACACTGAAGCTTTCTTT. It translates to CASSVDGDTEAFF. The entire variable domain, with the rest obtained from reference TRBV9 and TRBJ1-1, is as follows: DSGVTQTPKHLITATGQRVTLRCSPRSGDLSVYWYQQSLDQGLQFLIQYYNGEERAKGNILERFSAQQFPDLHSELNLSSLELGDSALYFCASSVDGDTEAFFGQGTRLTVV.